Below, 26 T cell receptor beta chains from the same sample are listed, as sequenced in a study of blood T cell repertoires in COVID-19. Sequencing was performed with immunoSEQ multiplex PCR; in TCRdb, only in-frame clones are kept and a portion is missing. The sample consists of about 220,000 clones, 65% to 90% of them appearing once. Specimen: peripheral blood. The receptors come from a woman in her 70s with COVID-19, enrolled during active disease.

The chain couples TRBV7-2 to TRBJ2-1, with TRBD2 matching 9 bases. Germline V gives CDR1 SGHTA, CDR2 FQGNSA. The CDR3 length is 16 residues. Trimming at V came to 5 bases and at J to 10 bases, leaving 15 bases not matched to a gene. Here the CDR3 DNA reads TGTGCCAGCAGCCTAGGGGGCGGGAGGGCCGCTGGAGAGCAGTTCTTC. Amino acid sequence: CASSLGGGRAAGEQFF.

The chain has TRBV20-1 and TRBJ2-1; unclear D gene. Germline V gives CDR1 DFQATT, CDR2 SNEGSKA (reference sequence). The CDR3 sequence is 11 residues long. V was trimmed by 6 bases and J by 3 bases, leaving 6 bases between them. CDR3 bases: TGCAGTGCACAAAGCTACAATGAGCAGTTCTTC. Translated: CSAQSYNEQFF.

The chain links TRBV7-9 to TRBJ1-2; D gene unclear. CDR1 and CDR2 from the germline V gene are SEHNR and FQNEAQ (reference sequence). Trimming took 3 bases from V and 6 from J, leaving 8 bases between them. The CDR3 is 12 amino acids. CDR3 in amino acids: CASSLESHGYTF. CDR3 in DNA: TGTGCCAGCAGCTTGGAGAGCCATGGCTACACCTTC.

The CDR3 here is CASSLGSQGAMGGYTF. The CDR3, as DNA: TGCGCCAGCAGCTTGGGTTCACAAGGAGCAATGGGTGGCTACACCTTC. The V gene is TRBV5-1, the J gene TRBJ1-2; D is unclear. V shed 0 bases and J shed 7 bases, with 19 bases lying between them. The CDR3 runs to 16 residues. The germline V gene encodes CDR1 SGHRS and CDR2 YFSETQ. Looking up the rest from reference TRBV5-1 and TRBJ1-2 gives the full variable domain: KAGVTQTPRYLIKTRGQQVTLSCSPISGHRSVSWYQQTPGQGLQFLFEYFSETQRNKGNFPGRFSGRQFSNSRSEMNVSTLELGDSALYLCASSLGSQGAMGGYTFGSGTRLTVV.

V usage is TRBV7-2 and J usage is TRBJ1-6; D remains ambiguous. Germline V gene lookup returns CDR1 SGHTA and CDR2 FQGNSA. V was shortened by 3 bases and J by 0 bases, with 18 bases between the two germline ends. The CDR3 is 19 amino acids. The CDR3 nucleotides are TGTGCCAGCAGCTTGGGTGGGCGGGGAACCCGCTCCTATAATTCACCCCTCCACTTT. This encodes CASSLGGRGTRSYNSPLHF.

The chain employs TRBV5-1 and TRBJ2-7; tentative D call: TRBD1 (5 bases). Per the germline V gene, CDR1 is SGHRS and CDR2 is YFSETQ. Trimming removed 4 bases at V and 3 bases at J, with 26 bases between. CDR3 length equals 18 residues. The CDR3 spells CASSPQPARERLIYEQYF. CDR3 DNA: TGCGCCAGCAGCCCCCAACCCGCCAGGGAAAGGCTAATCTACGAGCAGTACTTC.

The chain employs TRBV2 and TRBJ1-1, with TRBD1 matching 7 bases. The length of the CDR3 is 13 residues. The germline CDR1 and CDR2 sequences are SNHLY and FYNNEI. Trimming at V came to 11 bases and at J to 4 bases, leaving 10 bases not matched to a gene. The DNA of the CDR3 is TGTGCCGTACAACAGGGGAGGATCACTGAAGCTTTCTTT. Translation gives CAVQQGRITEAFF. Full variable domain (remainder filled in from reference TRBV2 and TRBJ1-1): EPEVTQTPSHQVTQMGQEVILRCVPISNHLYFYWYRQILGQKVEFLVSFYNNEISEKSEIFDDQFSVERPDGSNFTLKIRSTKLEDSAMYFCAVQQGRITEAFFGQGTRLTVV.

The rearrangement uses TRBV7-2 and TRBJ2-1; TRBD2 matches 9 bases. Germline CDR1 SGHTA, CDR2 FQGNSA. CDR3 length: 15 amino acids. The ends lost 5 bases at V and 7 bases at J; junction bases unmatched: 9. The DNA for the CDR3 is TGTGCCAGCAGCCCCCGGAGTAGCGGGGGAAATGAGCAGTTCTTC. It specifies CASSPRSSGGNEQFF. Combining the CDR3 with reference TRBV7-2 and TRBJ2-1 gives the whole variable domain GAGVSQSPSNKVTEKGKDVELRCDPISGHTALYWYRQSLGQGLEFLIYFQGNSAPDKSGLPSDRFSAERTGGSVSTLTIQRTQQEDSAVYLCASSPRSSGGNEQFFGPGTRLTVL.

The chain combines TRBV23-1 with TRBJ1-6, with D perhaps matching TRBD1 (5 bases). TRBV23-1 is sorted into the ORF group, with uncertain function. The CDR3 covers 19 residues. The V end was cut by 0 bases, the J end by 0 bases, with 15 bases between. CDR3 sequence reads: CASSQSARAISSYNSPLHF. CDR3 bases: TGCGCCAGCAGTCAATCGGCCAGGGCAATCTCCTCCTATAATTCACCCCTCCACTTT.

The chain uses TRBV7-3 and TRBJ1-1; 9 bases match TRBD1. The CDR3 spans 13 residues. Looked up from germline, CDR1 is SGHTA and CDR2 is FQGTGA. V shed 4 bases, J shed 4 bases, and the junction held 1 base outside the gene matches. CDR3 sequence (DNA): TGTGCCAGCAGCTCGGGACAGGGCACTGAAGCTTTCTTT. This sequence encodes CASSSGQGTEAFF.

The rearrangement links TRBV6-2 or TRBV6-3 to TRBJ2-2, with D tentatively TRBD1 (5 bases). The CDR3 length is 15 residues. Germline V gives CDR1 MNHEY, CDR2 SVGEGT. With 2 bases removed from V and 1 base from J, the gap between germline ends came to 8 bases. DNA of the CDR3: TGTGCCAGCAGTTACAGGGGTCAGAACACCGGGGAGCTGTTTTTT. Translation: CASSYRGQNTGELFF.

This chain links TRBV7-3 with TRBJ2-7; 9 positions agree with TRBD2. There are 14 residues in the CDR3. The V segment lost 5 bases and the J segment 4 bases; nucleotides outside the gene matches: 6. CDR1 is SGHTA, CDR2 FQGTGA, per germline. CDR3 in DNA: TGTGCCAGCAGCCCTAGCGGGGCAGGGTACGAGCAGTACTTC. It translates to CASSPSGAGYEQYF.

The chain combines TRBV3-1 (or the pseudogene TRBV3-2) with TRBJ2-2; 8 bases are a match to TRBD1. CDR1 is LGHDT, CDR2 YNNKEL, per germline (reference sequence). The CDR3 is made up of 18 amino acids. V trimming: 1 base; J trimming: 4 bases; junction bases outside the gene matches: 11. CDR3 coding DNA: TGTGCCAGCAGCCAAGCCATGAGGGCAGGGGGCGTCACCGGGGAGCTGTTTTTT. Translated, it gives CASSQAMRAGGVTGELFF.

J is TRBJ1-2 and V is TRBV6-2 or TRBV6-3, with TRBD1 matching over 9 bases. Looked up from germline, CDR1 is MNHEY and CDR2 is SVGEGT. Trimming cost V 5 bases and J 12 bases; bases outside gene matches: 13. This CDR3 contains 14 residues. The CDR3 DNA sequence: TGTGCCAGCAGTCCCTCTCCCGGGACAGGGTTCCACACCTTC. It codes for CASSPSPGTGFHTF.

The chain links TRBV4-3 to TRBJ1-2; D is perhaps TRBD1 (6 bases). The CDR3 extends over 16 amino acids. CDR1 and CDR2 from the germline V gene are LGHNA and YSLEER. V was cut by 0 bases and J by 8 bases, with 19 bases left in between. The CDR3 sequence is CASSQEGTLRQAGYTF. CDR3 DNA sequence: TGCGCCAGCAGCCAAGAAGGCACCCTCCGACAGGCGGGCTACACCTTC.

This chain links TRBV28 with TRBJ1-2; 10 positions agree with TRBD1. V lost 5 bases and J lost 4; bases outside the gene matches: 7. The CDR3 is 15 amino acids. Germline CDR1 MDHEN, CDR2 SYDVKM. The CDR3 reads CASSPMGQGIYGYTF. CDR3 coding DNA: TGTGCCAGCAGTCCTATGGGACAGGGGATCTATGGCTACACCTTC.

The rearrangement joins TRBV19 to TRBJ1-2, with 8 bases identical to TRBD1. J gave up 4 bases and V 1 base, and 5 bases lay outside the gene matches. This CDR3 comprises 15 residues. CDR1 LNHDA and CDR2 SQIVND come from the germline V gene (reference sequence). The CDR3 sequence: CASSIAGQGSYGYTF. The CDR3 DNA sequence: TGTGCCAGTAGTATAGCAGGACAGGGAAGCTATGGCTACACCTTC.

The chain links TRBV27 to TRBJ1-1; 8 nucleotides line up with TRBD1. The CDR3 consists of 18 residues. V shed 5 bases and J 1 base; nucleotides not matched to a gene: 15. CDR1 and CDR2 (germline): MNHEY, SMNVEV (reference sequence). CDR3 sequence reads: CASSPLLRQGNRNTEAFF. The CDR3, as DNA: TGTGCCAGCAGTCCACTCTTACGACAGGGGAATAGGAACACTGAAGCTTTCTTT.

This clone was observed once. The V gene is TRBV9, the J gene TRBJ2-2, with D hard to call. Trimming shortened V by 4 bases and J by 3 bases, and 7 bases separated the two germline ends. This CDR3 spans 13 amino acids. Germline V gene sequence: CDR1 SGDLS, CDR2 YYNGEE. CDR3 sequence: CASSTVDTGELFF. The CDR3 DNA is TGTGCCAGCAGCACTGTGGACACCGGGGAGCTGTTTTTT.

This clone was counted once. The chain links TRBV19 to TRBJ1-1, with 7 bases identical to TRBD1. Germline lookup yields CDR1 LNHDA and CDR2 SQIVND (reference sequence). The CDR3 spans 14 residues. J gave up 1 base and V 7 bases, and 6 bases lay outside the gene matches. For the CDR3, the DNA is TGTGCCAGTAAGTCGGACAGGCAGAACACTGAAGCTTTCTTT. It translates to CASKSDRQNTEAFF. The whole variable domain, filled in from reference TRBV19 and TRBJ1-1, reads DGGITQSPKYLFRKEGQNVTLSCEQNLNHDAMYWYRQDPGQGLRLIYYSQIVNDFQKGDIAEGYSVSREKKESFPLTVTSAQKNPTAFYLCASKSDRQNTEAFFGQGTRLTVV.

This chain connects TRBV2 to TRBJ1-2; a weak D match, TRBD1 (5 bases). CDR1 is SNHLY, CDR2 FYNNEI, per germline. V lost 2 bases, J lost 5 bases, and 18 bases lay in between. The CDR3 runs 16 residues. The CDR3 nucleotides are TGTGCCAGCAGTGAATTAGCAATCACTGGGGGGTATGGCTACACCTTC. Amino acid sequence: CASSELAITGGYGYTF.

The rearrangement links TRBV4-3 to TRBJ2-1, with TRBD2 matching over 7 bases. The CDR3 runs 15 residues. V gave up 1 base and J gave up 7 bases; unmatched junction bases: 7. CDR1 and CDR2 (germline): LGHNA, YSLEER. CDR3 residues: CASSQVYPGGNEQFF. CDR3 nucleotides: TGCGCCAGCAGCCAAGTCTATCCGGGGGGAAATGAGCAGTTCTTC.

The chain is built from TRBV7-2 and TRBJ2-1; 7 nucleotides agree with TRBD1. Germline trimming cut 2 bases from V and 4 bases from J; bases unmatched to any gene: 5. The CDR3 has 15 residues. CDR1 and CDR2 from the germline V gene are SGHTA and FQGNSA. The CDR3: CASSLTPGQYNEQFF. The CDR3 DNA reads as TGTGCCAGCAGCTTAACCCCGGGACAGTACAATGAGCAGTTCTTC.

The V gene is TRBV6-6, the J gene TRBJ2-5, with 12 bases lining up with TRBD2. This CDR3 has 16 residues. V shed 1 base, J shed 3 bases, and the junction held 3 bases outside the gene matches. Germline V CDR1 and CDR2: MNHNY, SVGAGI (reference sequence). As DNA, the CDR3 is TGTGCCAGCAGTTACTTCCGGACTAGCGGGGAAGAGACCCAGTACTTC. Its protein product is CASSYFRTSGEETQYF.

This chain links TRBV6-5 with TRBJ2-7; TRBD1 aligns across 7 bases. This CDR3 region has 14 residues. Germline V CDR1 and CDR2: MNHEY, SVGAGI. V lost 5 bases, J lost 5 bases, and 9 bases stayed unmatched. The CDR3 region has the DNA TGTGCCAGCAGTCTCAATCGACAGGGAAACGAGCAGTACTTC. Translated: CASSLNRQGNEQYF.

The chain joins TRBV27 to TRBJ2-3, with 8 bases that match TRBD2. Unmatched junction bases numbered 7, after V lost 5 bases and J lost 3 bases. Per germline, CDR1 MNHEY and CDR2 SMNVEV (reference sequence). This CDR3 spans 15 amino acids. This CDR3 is CASSREREQTDTQYF. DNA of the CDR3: TGTGCCAGCAGTCGGGAGCGGGAGCAAACAGATACGCAGTATTTT.